This note documents a single T cell receptor beta chain sequence. The sample belongs to a study of control samples from healthy donors and cancer patients. Clones were read by immunoSEQ multiplex PCR, and TCRdb kept only the in-frame ones, dropping some. This table has 350,000 to 450,000 clones, 80% to 95% appearing once. Trimming removed 5 bases from V and 8 bases from J, with 15 bases in between. The germline V gene encodes CDR1 SGHTA and CDR2 FQGNSA. The CDR3 extends over 14 amino acids. This sequence was found in a man aged 35-49 years with head and neck cancer. The specimen was PBMCs. The chain combines TRBV7-2 with TRBJ1-4, with D perhaps TRBD1 (5 bases). The CDR3, as DNA: TGTGCCAGCAGCCAGGGTGTCCGCGGGGAAAAACTGTTTTTT. This codes for CASSQGVRGEKLFF.